What follows are 3 T cell receptor beta chains derived from one specimen sequenced in a study of Ad26.COV2.S vaccination and SARS-CoV-2 variants. Indicated treatment: 15 to 20 received Ad26.COV2.S at low or high dose, single or two shots; 5 received placebo; per-sample allocation not given. Samples came from day 63 after the first vaccine or placebo injection. TCRdb keeps only in-frame clones here, not all; method: immunoSEQ multiplex PCR. Of around 420,000 clones in the sample, over 75% were seen once. Here the sequenced sample was peripheral blood, taken in a trial of Ad26.COV2.S vaccine versus placebo. Every receptor here comes from a person between 18 and 65 years old who received the Ad26.COV2.S COVID-19 vaccine or a placebo.

This chain links TRBV9 with TRBJ2-7; TRBD1 agrees at 8 bases. The ends lost 4 bases at V and 4 bases at J; junction bases unmatched: 13. CDR3 length equals 16 residues. Germline assignment: CDR1 SGDLS and CDR2 YYNGEE. CDR3 loop: CASSPSQGALSYEQYF. CDR3 DNA sequence: TGTGCCAGCAGCCCAAGCCAGGGGGCGTTGAGTTACGAGCAGTACTTC.

The V call is TRBV5-1, the J call TRBJ1-1; unclear D gene. CDR1 and CDR2 (germline): SGHRS, YFSETQ. Trimming left V 1 base short and J 0 bases short, with 4 bases between. CDR3 length: 13 amino acids. CDR3: CASSLRVNTEAFF. CDR3 sequence (DNA): TGCGCCAGCAGCTTGCGGGTGAACACTGAAGCTTTCTTT.

The V call is TRBV12-3 or TRBV12-4, the J call TRBJ1-1; D is perhaps TRBD1 (5 bases). There are 13 residues in the CDR3. V was clipped by 5 bases and J by 2 bases, with 9 bases between them. CDR3 sequence reads: CASSNRRNTEAFF. The CDR3, as DNA: TGTGCCAGCAGTAACAGGCGCAACACTGAAGCTTTCTTT.